These 9 T cell receptor beta chains were all obtained from the same sample, sequenced in a study of yellow fever vaccine responses in identical twins. TCRdb reprocessed the RT-PCR reads with MiXCR, giving one entry per CDR3 protein. This table has more than 30,000 distinct CDR3 sequences, 50% to 75% appearing once. Sequencing used T cells from blood (PBMCs), unsorted or a sorted subset (not recorded which), obtained before or after yellow fever vaccination (not recorded which). These receptors were obtained from a woman aged 18-35 years who received the yellow fever vaccine.

This clonotype was counted between two and nine times. V and J are TRBV2 and TRBJ2-7; 10 bases are a match to TRBD1. Germline loops: CDR1 SNHLY, CDR2 FYNNEI. V lost 5 bases and J lost 7; bases outside the gene matches: 11. CDR3 length: 15 residues. As DNA, the CDR3 is TGTGCCAGCAGTTTTGCCGGGACAGGGGATCTAGAGCAGTACTTC. Its protein product is CASSFAGTGDLEQYF.

The genes are TRBV28 and TRBJ2-7; D is unclear. This CDR3 contains 16 residues. Looked up from germline, CDR1 is MDHEN and CDR2 is SYDVKM. Trimming took off 5 bases at V and 1 base at J, with 18 bases between the two ends. The CDR3 DNA reads as TGTGCCAGCAGTCTCCGTCTCGATCAGTTATCCTACGAGCAGTACTTC. Translated, it gives CASSLRLDQLSYEQYF. The complete variable domain, with remaining parts taken from reference TRBV28 and TRBJ2-7, reads DVKVTQSSRYLVKRTGEKVFLECVQDMDHENMFWYRQDPGLGLRLIYFSYDVKMKEKGDIPEGYSVSREKKERFSLILESASTNQTSMYLCASSLRLDQLSYEQYFGPGTRLTVT.

CDR3 coding DNA: TGTGCCAGCAGTGCAGGGACAGGGTGGGAGCAGTTCTTC. It yields the protein CASSAGTGWEQFF. The rearrangement joins TRBV2 to TRBJ2-1; TRBD1 matches at 9 bases. The CDR3 extends over 13 amino acids. With V trimmed by 4 bases and J by 10 bases, 5 bases remained unmatched. The germline V gene has CDR1 SNHLY and CDR2 FYNNEI. The full variable domain, rest sourced from reference TRBV2 and TRBJ2-1, is EPEVTQTPSHQVTQMGQEVILRCVPISNHLYFYWYRQILGQKVEFLVSFYNNEISEKSEIFDDQFSVERPDGSNFTLKIRSTKLEDSAMYFCASSAGTGWEQFFGPGTRLTVL.

The chain employs TRBV18 and TRBJ2-7, with 11 bases fitting TRBD2. Germline CDR1 and CDR2: KGHSH and LQKENI. Trimming took 6 bases from V and 2 from J; bases not matched to a gene: 3. The CDR3 contains 14 residues. The CDR3 nucleotides read TGTGCCAGCTCCGGGACTAGCGGACCCTACGAGCAGTACTTC. Translation gives CASSGTSGPYEQYF.

Only a few counts were recorded for this clonotype. The chain joins TRBV29-1 to TRBJ2-7; D gene uncertain. V lost 4 bases and J lost 2, with 9 bases in between. CDR1 SQVTM and CDR2 ANQGSEA come from the germline V gene. The CDR3 has 12 residues. The chain's CDR3 is CSVGAQTYEQYF. The DNA for the CDR3 is TGCAGCGTTGGGGCCCAGACCTACGAGCAGTACTTC.

This rearrangement joins TRBV18 to TRBJ1-1; weak D call: TRBD1 (5 bases). The V gene lost 2 bases and the J gene lost 1 base, with 14 bases spanning the gap. Germline V gives CDR1 KGHSH, CDR2 LQKENI. The CDR3 sequence is 16 residues long. The CDR3 protein is CASSPNGAQGNTEAFF. As DNA, the CDR3 is TGTGCCAGCTCACCAAACGGAGCTCAGGGGAACACTGAAGCTTTCTTT. The variable domain in full, completed from reference TRBV18 and TRBJ1-1, reads NAGVMQNPRHLVRRRGQEARLRCSPMKGHSHVYWYRQLPEEGLKFMVYLQKENIIDESGMPKERFSAEFPKEGPSILRIQQVVRGDSAAYFCASSPNGAQGNTEAFFGQGTRLTVV.

The rearrangement links TRBV5-4 to TRBJ2-1, with TRBD2 identical over 14 bases. J gave up 7 bases and V 4 bases, and 7 bases lay outside the gene matches. Per the germline V gene, CDR1 is SGHNT and CDR2 is YYREEE (reference sequence). The CDR3 runs to 16 residues. The CDR3 reads CASSKAGLAGENEQFF. CDR3 in DNA: TGTGCCAGCAGCAAAGCGGGACTAGCGGGAGAGAATGAGCAGTTCTTC.

V usage is TRBV5-4 and J usage is TRBJ2-1; D is ambiguous. The CDR3 contains 14 residues. Germline CDR1 and CDR2: SGHNT and YYREEE (reference sequence). With 0 bases removed from V and 9 bases from J, the gap between germline ends came to 13 bases. CDR3 residues: CASSLGGARSEQFF. DNA for the CDR3: TGTGCCAGCAGCTTGGGAGGCGCTCGGAGTGAGCAGTTCTTC.

The genes are TRBV2 and TRBJ2-1; TRBD1 agrees at 7 bases. This CDR3 region has 17 residues. Losses at the gene ends were 7 bases for V and 3 bases for J; bases not matched to a gene: 15. CDR1 is SNHLY, CDR2 FYNNEI, per germline. The CDR3 protein is CASNAQDRSGVYNEQFF. The CDR3 region has the DNA TGTGCCAGCAATGCCCAGGACAGGTCTGGTGTCTACAATGAGCAGTTCTTC.